This TCR beta chain stems from a study of blood T cell repertoires in COVID-19. There are 16 residues in the CDR3. Per the germline V gene, CDR1 is MNHNS and CDR2 is SASEGT. J lost 2 bases, V lost 1 base, and 8 bases had no gene match. The assay was immunoSEQ multiplex PCR, and TCRdb's table has in-frame clones only and misses some. The sample has tens of thousands of clones, approximately 82% seen once; the top ten hold approximately 12%. This rearrangement joins TRBV6-1 to TRBJ2-7; 7 nucleotides line up with TRBD1. What was sequenced was peripheral blood. This receptor was identified in an elderly man with acute or convalescent COVID-19. The CDR3 DNA follows: TGTGCCAGCAGTGAAGAAAGGACAGGTCCTACCTACGAGCAGTACTTC. This sequence encodes CASSEERTGPTYEQYF.